Below are 6 T cell receptor beta chains sequenced from a single sample in a study of siplizumab effects on memory and regulatory T cells. Profiling relied on immunoSEQ multiplex PCR, and the TCRdb table lists in-frame clones only, not all of them. The sample gives around 110,000 clones, around 94% of which show up once; roughly 1.7% is in the top ten. Sequencing was done on a sample of non-Treg CD4+ T cells sorted from blood. The receptors come from a human donor in good health.

This clone was recorded once. This chain joins TRBV27 and TRBJ1-1; TRBD1 might be the D (5 bases). In germline, CDR1 is MNHEY, CDR2 SMNVEV (reference sequence). Trimming removed 7 bases at V and 1 base at J, with 16 bases between. The CDR3 consists of 15 residues. The CDR3 DNA is TGTGCCAGCAATCAAATTATGAGGGGGAACACTGAAGCTTTCTTT. Translation gives CASNQIMRGNTEAFF.

This chain uses TRBV7-9 with TRBJ1-1, with D unresolved. Looked up from germline, CDR1 is SEHNR and CDR2 is FQNEAQ (reference sequence). CDR3 length: 13 amino acids. Between the trimmed V and J ends, which lost 3 bases and 0 bases, there was a span of 5 bases. The CDR3, as DNA: TGTGCCAGCAGCTTTTCGATGAACACTGAAGCTTTCTTT. Residues: CASSFSMNTEAFF.

The genes are TRBV10-3 and TRBJ2-7; TRBD2 matches 9 bases. CDR1 ENHRY and CDR2 SYGVKD come from the germline V gene. J lost 7 bases, V lost 10 bases, and 11 bases had no gene match. The CDR3 contains 13 residues. The CDR3 DNA follows: TGTGCCAACCAGGCGGCGGGAGGGGAAGAGCAGTACTTC. Protein sequence: CANQAAGGEEQYF.

CDR3 DNA sequence: TGTGCCAGCAGTCCAAGCACAGATACGCAGTATTTT. It codes for CASSPSTDTQYF. The gene calls are TRBV6-1 and TRBJ2-3, with no clear D. The CDR3 has 12 amino acids. The germline CDR1 and CDR2 sequences are MNHNS and SASEGT. V lost 5 bases to trimming and J lost 0 bases, with 3 bases between them.

The chain couples TRBV5-1 to TRBJ2-7; TRBD1 matches at 7 bases. The CDR3 contains 13 residues. V lost 5 bases and J lost 9; bases outside the gene matches: 11. Germline loops: CDR1 SGHRS, CDR2 YFSETQ. CDR3 bases: TGCGCCAGCAGTTCAGGGGGTGAAACTTCGCAGTACTTC. Translating gives CASSSGGETSQYF.

The V call is TRBV19, the J call TRBJ2-1, with 13 bases identical to TRBD2. J gave up 6 bases and V 11 bases, and 4 bases lay outside the gene matches. Germline lookup yields CDR1 LNHDA and CDR2 SQIVND (reference sequence). This CDR3 region has 13 residues. The CDR3 nucleotides read TGTGCCGCCCGGACTAGCGGGGGCAATGAGCAGTTCTTC. This codes for CAARTSGGNEQFF.